The TCR beta chain described here comes from a study of cytomegalovirus exposure and HLA in healthy donors. Findings of the study overall: Across donors, presence/absence analyses took sequencing depth to be roughly uniform.

CDR3 length: 12 residues. CDR1 is KGHSH and CDR2 is LQKENI in the germline V gene. Trimming took 3 bases from V and 1 from J, leaving 3 bases between them. This PCR relied on a set of 60 Vbeta primers and 13 Jbeta primers. Generated by immunoSEQ multiplex PCR, the TCRdb table keeps only in-frame clones and is missing some. Of roughly 92,000 clones in the sample, about four fifths were seen once. In regard to this clone: The antigen remains unidentified.

The chain links TRBV18 to TRBJ1-1; D call uncertain. Sequenced sample: PBMCs. The clonotype comes from a woman in her 70s in good health and CMV-seropositive. The CDR3 region is CASSPKNTEAFF. As DNA, the CDR3 is TGTGCCAGCTCACCCAAGAACACTGAAGCTTTCTTT.